One sample yielded the 9 T cell receptor beta chains listed below, sequenced in a study of Graves' ophthalmopathy and Graves' hyperthyroidism (dated by TCRdb to about 2018). The instrument was an Illumina HiSeq 2000. TCR beta CDR3 regions were amplified from RNA transcripts for repertoire sequencing. The first round was an RT-PCR using HTBI primers with the Qiagen OneStep RT-PCR kit, and this first round was followed by a second-round multiplex PCR, then size selection and purification. The public reads were quality trimmed at Q25 with fastp and then assembled into clones with MiXCR by TCRdb, keeping productive beta chains. Rows are unified per CDR3 protein, each entry keeping the most common DNA and genes. The sample table holds hundreds of thousands of distinct CDR3 sequences, of which roughly two fifths were seen once. The ten largest account for 3% to 4% of the sample. The sample was peripheral blood. The receptors here all came from an adult man with Graves' ophthalmopathy.

In the case of this clonotype: A much larger clone differs from this one at a single base, so this may be a read error. This chain uses TRBV10-3 with TRBJ2-5; D possibly matches TRBD1 or TRBD2 (6 bases each). V was trimmed by 8 bases and J by 9 bases, leaving 19 bases between them. Germline lookup yields CDR1 ENHRY and CDR2 SYGVKD. The CDR3 is 13 residues long. The CDR3, as DNA: TGTGCCATCTCTACGGAGGGGGGTCGGTCCCAGTACTTC. This encodes CAISTEGGRSQYF.

This clonotype was observed a few times. This chain uses TRBV6-5 with TRBJ2-2; 8 bases match TRBD1. Germline CDR1 MNHEY, CDR2 SVGAGI. The CDR3 runs 15 residues. The trim removed 2 bases at V and 3 bases at J, leaving 2 bases unmatched. The CDR3 region has the DNA TGTGCCAGCAGTTACGAACAGGGGGACACCGGGGAGCTGTTTTTT. Translated, it gives CASSYEQGDTGELFF.

This clonotype was observed many times. The V call is TRBV2, the J call TRBJ2-7, with 7 bases lining up with TRBD1. Looked up from germline, CDR1 is SNHLY and CDR2 is FYNNEI. This CDR3 spans 11 amino acids. Germline trimming cut 6 bases from V and 6 bases from J; bases unmatched to any gene: 2. As DNA, the CDR3 is TGTGCCAGCAGATCAGGGGGCGAGCAGTACTTC. Translating it yields CASRSGGEQYF.

This clonotype was observed many times. The gene calls are TRBV9 and TRBJ2-7; TRBD1 matches at 9 bases. Trimming cost V 3 bases and J 4 bases; bases outside gene matches: 8. This CDR3 comprises 15 residues. Germline loops: CDR1 SGDLS, CDR2 YYNGEE. Here the CDR3 reads CASSATGQGMYEQYF. The CDR3 DNA reads TGTGCCAGCAGCGCAACGGGACAGGGTATGTACGAGCAGTACTTC.

The CDR3 is CATSARYSKSSYNEQFF. For the CDR3, the DNA is TGTGCCACCAGTGCACGCTACAGTAAGAGCTCCTACAATGAGCAGTTCTTC. This chain links TRBV24-1 with TRBJ2-1; D gene ambiguous. V dropped 5 bases and J dropped 0 bases, with 16 bases sitting between them. The CDR3 covers 17 residues. Looked up from germline, CDR1 is KGHDR and CDR2 is SFDVKD.

A note on this clonotype: A read error may be the cause here, since a much bigger clone is one base away. CDR3 DNA sequence: TGTGCCAGCAGCCCGGACAGGGGGCCAGACGAGCAGTACGTC. Translating it yields CASSPDRGPDEQYV. The rearrangement joins TRBV7-9 to TRBJ2-7, with 11 bases fitting TRBD1. The CDR3 has 14 amino acids. CDR1 SEHNR and CDR2 FQNEAQ come from the germline V gene (reference sequence). J gave up 5 bases and V 5 bases, and 5 bases lay outside the gene matches.

This clonotype was seen a few times. The rearrangement links TRBV12-3 or TRBV12-4 to TRBJ1-3; weak D call: TRBD1 (5 bases). The CDR3 length is 15 residues. The germline V and J ends were trimmed by 7 bases and 0 bases, with 13 bases remaining between them. CDR3: CASKRTPLSGNTIYF. In DNA, the CDR3 is TGTGCCAGCAAACGGACACCTCTCTCTGGAAACACCATATATTTT.

This clonotype was seen at least ten times. The rearrangement joins TRBV5-4 to TRBJ1-2; TRBD1 aligns across 8 bases. With 0 bases clipped from V and 8 bases from J, the junction kept 12 bases outside the gene matches. The CDR3 sequence is 16 residues long. Germline loops: CDR1 SGHNT, CDR2 YYREEE (reference sequence). CDR3 amino acids: CASSLAMAGTGGGYTF. DNA for the CDR3: TGTGCCAGCAGCTTGGCTATGGCCGGGACAGGAGGAGGCTACACCTTC.

This clonotype was observed many times. The chain employs TRBV6-6 and TRBJ2-5; D is ambiguous. V lost 0 bases, J lost 7 bases, and 9 bases lay in between. This CDR3 is built from 13 residues. In germline, CDR1 is MNHNY, CDR2 SVGAGI (reference sequence). CDR3 protein: CASSYSTLGTQYF. CDR3 in DNA: TGTGCCAGCAGTTACTCCACCCTTGGGACCCAGTACTTC.